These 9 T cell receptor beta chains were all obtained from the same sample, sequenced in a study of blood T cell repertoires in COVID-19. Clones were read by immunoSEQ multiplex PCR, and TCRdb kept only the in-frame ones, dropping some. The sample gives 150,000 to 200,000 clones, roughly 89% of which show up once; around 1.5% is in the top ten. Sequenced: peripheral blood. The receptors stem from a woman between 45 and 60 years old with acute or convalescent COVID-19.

The CDR3 loop reads CASSLATSGSLGTQYF. For the CDR3, the DNA is TGCGCCAGCAGCTTAGCGACTAGCGGGAGTCTAGGGACCCAGTACTTC. This chain joins TRBV5-1 and TRBJ2-5; 12 bases agree with TRBD2. The CDR3 extends over 16 amino acids. The trim removed 2 bases at V and 7 bases at J, leaving 9 bases unmatched. In germline, CDR1 is SGHRS, CDR2 YFSETQ.

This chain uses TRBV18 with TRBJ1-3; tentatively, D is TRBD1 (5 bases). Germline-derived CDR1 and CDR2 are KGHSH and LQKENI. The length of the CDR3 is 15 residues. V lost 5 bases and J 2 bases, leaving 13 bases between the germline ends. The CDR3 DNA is TGTGCCAGCTCAGTAGCATCAGGGACTGGAAACACCATATATTTT. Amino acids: CASSVASGTGNTIYF.

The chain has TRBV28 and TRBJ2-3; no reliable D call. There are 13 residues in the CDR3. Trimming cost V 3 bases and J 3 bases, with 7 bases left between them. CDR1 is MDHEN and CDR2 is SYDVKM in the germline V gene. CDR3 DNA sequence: TGTGCCAGCAGTTTTTTTCTTACAGATACGCAGTATTTT. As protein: CASSFFLTDTQYF. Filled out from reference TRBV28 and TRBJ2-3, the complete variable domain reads DVKVTQSSRYLVKRTGEKVFLECVQDMDHENMFWYRQDPGLGLRLIYFSYDVKMKEKGDIPEGYSVSREKKERFSLILESASTNQTSMYLCASSFFLTDTQYFGPGTRLTVL.

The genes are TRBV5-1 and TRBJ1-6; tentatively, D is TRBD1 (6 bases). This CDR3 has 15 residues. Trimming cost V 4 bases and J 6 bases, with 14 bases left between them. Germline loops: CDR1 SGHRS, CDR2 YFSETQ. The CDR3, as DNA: TGCGCCAGCAGCCTCCTAGGGGGGGGTAATTCACCCCTCCACTTT. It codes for CASSLLGGGNSPLHF.

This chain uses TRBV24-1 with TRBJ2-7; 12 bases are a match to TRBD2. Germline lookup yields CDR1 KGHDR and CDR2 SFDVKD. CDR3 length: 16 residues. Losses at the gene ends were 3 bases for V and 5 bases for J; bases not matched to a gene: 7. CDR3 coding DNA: TGTGCCACCAGTGATACGGGACTAGCGGGCACCCACGAGCAGTACTTC. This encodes CATSDTGLAGTHEQYF.

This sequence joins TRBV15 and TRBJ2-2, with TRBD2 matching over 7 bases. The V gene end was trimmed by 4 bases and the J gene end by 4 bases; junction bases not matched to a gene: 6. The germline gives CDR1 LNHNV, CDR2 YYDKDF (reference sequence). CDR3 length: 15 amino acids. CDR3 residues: CATSTSAGSTGELFF. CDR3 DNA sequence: TGTGCCACCAGCACCTCAGCGGGAAGCACCGGGGAGCTGTTTTTT.

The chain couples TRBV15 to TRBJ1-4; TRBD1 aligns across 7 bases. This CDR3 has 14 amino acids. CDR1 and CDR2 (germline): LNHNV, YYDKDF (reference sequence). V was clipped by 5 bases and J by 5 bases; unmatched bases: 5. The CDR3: CATSPGTVNEKLFF. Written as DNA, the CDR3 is TGTGCCACCAGCCCCGGGACAGTGAATGAAAAACTGTTTTTT.

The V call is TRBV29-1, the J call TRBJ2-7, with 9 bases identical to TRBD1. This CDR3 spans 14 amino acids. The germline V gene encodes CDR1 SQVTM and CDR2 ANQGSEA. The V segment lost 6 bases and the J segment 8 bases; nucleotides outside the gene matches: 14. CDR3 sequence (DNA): TGCAGCGTATCGAGGACAGGGGATGGAGAAAAGCAGTACTTC. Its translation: CSVSRTGDGEKQYF.

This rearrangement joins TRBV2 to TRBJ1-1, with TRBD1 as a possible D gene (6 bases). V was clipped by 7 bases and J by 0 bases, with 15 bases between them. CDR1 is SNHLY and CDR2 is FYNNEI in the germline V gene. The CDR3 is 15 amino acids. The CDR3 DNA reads TGTGCCAGCACCCCGCAGACAGGCCTGAACACTGAAGCTTTCTTT. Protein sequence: CASTPQTGLNTEAFF.